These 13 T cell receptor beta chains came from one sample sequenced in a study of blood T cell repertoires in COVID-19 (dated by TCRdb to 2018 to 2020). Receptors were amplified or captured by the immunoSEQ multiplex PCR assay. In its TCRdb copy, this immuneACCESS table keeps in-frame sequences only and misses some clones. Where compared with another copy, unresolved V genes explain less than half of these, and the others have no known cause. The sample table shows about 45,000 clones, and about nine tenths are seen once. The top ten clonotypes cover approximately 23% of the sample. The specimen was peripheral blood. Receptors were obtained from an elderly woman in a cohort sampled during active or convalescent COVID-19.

CDR3 coding DNA: TGTGCCAGCAGTGAATGGGGGGGGAGTACAGATACGCAGTATTTT. It specifies CASSEWGGSTDTQYF. The V gene is TRBV25-1, the J gene TRBJ2-3, with 7 bases that match TRBD2. This CDR3 has 15 residues. Trimming at V came to 1 base and at J to 3 bases, leaving 4 bases not matched to a gene. The V gene's germline CDR1 is MGHDK and CDR2 SYGVNS.

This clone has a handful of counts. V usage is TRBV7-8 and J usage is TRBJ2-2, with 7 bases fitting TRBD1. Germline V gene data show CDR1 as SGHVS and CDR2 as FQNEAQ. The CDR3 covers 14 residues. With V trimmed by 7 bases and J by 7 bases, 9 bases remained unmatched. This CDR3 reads CASTRQGASGELFF. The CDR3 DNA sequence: TGTGCCAGCACCCGACAGGGTGCAAGCGGGGAGCTGTTTTTT.

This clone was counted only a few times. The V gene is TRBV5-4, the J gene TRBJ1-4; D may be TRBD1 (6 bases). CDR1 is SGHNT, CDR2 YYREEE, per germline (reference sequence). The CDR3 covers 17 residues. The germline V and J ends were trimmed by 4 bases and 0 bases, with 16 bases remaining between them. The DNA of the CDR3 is TGTGCCAGCAGCCAGGGTCAGGGGACGGCAACTAATGAAAAACTGTTTTTT. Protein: CASSQGQGTATNEKLFF.

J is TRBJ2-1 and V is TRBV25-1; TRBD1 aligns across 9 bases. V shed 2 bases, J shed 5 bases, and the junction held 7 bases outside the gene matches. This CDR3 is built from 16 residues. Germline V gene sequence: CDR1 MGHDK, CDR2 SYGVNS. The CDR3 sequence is CASSEPGQGLDNEQFF. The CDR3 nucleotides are TGTGCCAGCAGTGAACCGGGACAGGGATTGGACAATGAGCAGTTCTTC. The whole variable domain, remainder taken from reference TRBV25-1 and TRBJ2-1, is EADIYQTPRYLVIGTGKKITLECSQTMGHDKMYWYQQDPGMELHLIHYSYGVNSTEKGDLSSESTVSRIRTEHFPLTLESARPSHTSQYLCASSEPGQGLDNEQFFGPGTRLTVL.

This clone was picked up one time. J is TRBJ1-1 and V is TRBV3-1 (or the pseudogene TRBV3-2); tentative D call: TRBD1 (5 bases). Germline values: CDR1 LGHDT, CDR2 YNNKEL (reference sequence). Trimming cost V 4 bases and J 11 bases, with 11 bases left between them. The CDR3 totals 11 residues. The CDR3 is CASSLGGAAFF. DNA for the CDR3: TGTGCCAGCAGCCTCGGCGGGGCGGCTTTCTTT.

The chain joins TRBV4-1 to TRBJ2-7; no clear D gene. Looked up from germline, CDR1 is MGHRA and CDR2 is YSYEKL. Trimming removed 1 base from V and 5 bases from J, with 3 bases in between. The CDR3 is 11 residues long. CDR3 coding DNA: TGCGCCAGCAGCCAAGCTCACGAGCAGTACTTC. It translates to CASSQAHEQYF.

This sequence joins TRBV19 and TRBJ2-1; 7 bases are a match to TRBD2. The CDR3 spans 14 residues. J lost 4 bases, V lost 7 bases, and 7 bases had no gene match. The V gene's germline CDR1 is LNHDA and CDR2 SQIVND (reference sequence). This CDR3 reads CASNRGGLYNEQFF. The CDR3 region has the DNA TGTGCCAGTAATCGCGGGGGTCTTTACAATGAGCAGTTCTTC. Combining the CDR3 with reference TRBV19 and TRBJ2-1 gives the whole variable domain DGGITQSPKYLFRKEGQNVTLSCEQNLNHDAMYWYRQDPGQGLRLIYYSQIVNDFQKGDIAEGYSVSREKKESFPLTVTSAQKNPTAFYLCASNRGGLYNEQFFGPGTRLTVL.

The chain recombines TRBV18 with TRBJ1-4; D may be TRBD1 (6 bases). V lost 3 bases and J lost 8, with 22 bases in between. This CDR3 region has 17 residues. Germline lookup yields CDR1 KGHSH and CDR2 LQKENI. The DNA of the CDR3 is TGTGCCAGCTCACCTCGCCAGGACCATTTTGGGGGCGAAAAACTGTTTTTT. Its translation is CASSPRQDHFGGEKLFF.

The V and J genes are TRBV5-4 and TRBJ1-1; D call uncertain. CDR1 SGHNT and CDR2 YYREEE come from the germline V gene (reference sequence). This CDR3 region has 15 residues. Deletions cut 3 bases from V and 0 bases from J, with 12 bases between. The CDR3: CASSSATDLNTEAFF. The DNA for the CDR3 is TGTGCCAGCAGCTCGGCGACCGACTTGAACACTGAAGCTTTCTTT.

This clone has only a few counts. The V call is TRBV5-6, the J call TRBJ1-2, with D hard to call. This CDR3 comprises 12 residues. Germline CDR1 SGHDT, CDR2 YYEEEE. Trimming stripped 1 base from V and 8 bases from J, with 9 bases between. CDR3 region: CASSLRRSGYTF. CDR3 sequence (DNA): TGTGCCAGCAGCTTGCGGAGGAGCGGCTACACCTTC.

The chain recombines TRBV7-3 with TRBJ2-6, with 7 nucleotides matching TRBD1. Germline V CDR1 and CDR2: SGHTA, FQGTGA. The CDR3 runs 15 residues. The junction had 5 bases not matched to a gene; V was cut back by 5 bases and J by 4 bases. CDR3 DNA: TGTGCCAGCAGCCATACAGGGGTCGGGGCCAACGTCCTGACTTTC. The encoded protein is CASSHTGVGANVLTF. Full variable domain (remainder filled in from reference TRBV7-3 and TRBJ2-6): GAGVSQTPSNKVTEKGKYVELRCDPISGHTALYWYRQSLGQGPEFLIYFQGTGAADDSGLPNDRFFAVRPEGSVSTLKIQRTERGDSAVYLCASSHTGVGANVLTFGAGSRLTVL.

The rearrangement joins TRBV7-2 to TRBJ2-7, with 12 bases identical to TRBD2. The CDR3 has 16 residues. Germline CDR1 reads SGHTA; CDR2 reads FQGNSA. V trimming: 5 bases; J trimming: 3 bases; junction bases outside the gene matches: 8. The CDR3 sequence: CASSPPGLAGNYEQYF. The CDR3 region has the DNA TGTGCCAGCAGCCCCCCGGGACTAGCGGGCAACTACGAGCAGTACTTC.

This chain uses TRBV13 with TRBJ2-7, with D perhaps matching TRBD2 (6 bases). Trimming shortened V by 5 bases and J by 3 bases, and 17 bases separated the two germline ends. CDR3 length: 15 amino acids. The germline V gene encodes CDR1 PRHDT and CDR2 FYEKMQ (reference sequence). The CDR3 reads CASSHRLSGLYEQYF. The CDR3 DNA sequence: TGTGCCAGCAGCCACCGACTAAGCGGGCTCTACGAGCAGTACTTC.